This TCR beta chain was recorded in a study of OX40 agonist ivuxolimab in advanced cancers. Study-level findings and limits: Doses of 0.1 to 3.0 mg/kg were accompanied by clonal expansion of CD4+ and CD8+ blood T cells by week 6.

Worth noting for this clone: Its antigen is not known.

Looked up from germline, CDR1 is KGHSH and CDR2 is LQKENI. The CDR3 runs 14 residues. The V end was cut by 5 bases, the J end by 3 bases, with 13 bases between. Profiled with immunoSEQ multiplex PCR; TCRdb holds only in-frame clones, not every one. The table lists 90,000 to 150,000 clones, 75% to 90% of them singletons. The rearrangement links TRBV18 to TRBJ2-5, with a tentative D call TRBD2 (6 bases). The source material was CD4+ or CD8+ T cells sorted from blood, sampled in a trial of the OX40 agonist ivuxolimab. The clonotype originates from an adult with an advanced solid tumor such as melanoma, head and neck, liver or kidney cancer. This CDR3 reads CASSAGPTKETQYF. The CDR3 DNA is TGTGCCAGCTCAGCGGGACCTACCAAAGAGACCCAGTACTTC.